This T cell receptor beta chain was retrieved from a study of blood T cell repertoires in COVID-19. Clones were read by immunoSEQ multiplex PCR, and TCRdb kept only the in-frame ones, dropping some. The repertoire includes some 290,000 clones, around four fifths of them detected once, and about 5% sits in the top ten. The CDR3 contains 14 residues. J lost 2 bases, V lost 5 bases, and 4 bases had no gene match. CDR1 SGHKS and CDR2 YYEKEE come from the germline V gene (reference sequence). The receptor's source is a man in his sixties who had recovered from COVID-19. The V call is TRBV5-5, the J call TRBJ1-5; 7 bases agree with TRBD1. The sequencing input was peripheral blood. The CDR3, as DNA: TGTGCCAGCAGTCCCGACAGGGGCAATCAGCCCCAGCATTTT. Encoded protein: CASSPDRGNQPQHF. Based on the CDR3 plus reference TRBV5-5 and TRBJ1-5, the full variable domain is DAGVTQSPTHLIKTRGQQVTLRCSPISGHKSVSWYQQVLGQGPQFIFQYYEKEERGRGNFPDRFSARQFPNYSSELNVNALLLGDSALYLCASSPDRGNQPQHFGDGTRLSIL.